The rows below give T cell receptor beta chains drawn from one sample of a study of identical twins' blood T cells. TCRdb re-called the 5' RACE reads through MiXCR, storing one row per CDR3 protein. Altogether a few hundred thousand distinct CDR3 sequences are present, about 28% being singletons, with the ten largest covering more than 5.5%. The sequenced material came from PBMCs. The receptors derive from a woman aged 18 to 49 in good health. CDR3s include the opening cysteine and the closing phenylalanine or tryptophan.

V	J	CDR3
TRBV20-1	TRBJ2-1	CSARVLAGVRNEQFF
TRBV6-5	TRBJ2-7	CASSTGHYEQYF
TRBV10-3	TRBJ2-2	CAMADVNTGELFF
TRBV6-5	TRBJ1-5	CASSYSLCPQRTNQPQHF
TRBV2	TRBJ1-3	CASSDRGNSGNAIYF
TRBV5-1	TRBJ1-5	CASSWGTGVLGNQPQHF
TRBV5-1	TRBJ1-1	CASTEGSNTEAFF
TRBV2	TRBJ2-1	CASSDPGGGPDEQFF
TRBV7-2	TRBJ1-5	CASSFEWGGQPQHF
TRBV29-1	TRBJ2-5	CTGGSVQETQYF
TRBV19	TRBJ1-6	CASSIDYGVNSPLHF
TRBV5-1	TRBJ1-5	CASSPGTGQNQPQHF
TRBV7-2	TRBJ1-2	CASSLREFYGYTF
TRBV7-9	TRBJ1-1	CASTETGMNTEAFF
TRBV25-1	TRBJ2-2	CASGYTGELFF
TRBV29-1	TRBJ2-5	CSVFEGAETQYF
TRBV19	TRBJ1-5	CASSIMGEGQPQHF
TRBV12-3/TRBV12-4	TRBJ2-2	CASSQEGFAGELFF
TRBV3-1	TRBJ2-4	CASSKTVGNIQYF
TRBV19	TRBJ1-1	CASSISGRTEAFF
TRBV20-1	TRBJ1-3	CSAISRNSGNTIYF
TRBV11-3	TRBJ2-7	CASSVGGASYEQYF
TRBV6-4	TRBJ2-1	CASSDGAGEDNEQFF
TRBV3-1	TRBJ2-3	CASSRTSGGTPGSTDTQYF
TRBV7-6	TRBJ1-1	CASSSRPQENTEAFF
TRBV29-1	TRBJ2-7	CSVASGSAVIYEQYF
TRBV12-3/TRBV12-4	TRBJ1-2	CASSPWTGLYGYTF
TRBV9	TRBJ1-1	CASSPGDVLDTEAFF
TRBV3-1	TRBJ1-2	CASSQESRVSTTF
TRBV20-1	TRBJ1-5	CSAEQGASNQPQHF
TRBV11-2	TRBJ2-7	CASSLVSGSSYEQYF
TRBV20-1	TRBJ1-2	CSARDLRDGINYGYTF
TRBV20-1	TRBJ2-7	CSASSHSPTYEQYF
TRBV20-1	TRBJ2-1	CSATGGTYNEQFF
TRBV4-3	TRBJ2-3	CASSQDGHRRADTQYF
TRBV29-1	TRBJ2-3	CSVNSGTSGTDTQYF
TRBV6-6	TRBJ1-6	CASRTRDDINSPLHF
TRBV9	TRBJ2-1	CASSVGGGTSSNEQFF
TRBV9	TRBJ2-1	CASSPPSKGLLNEQFF
TRBV5-1	TRBJ2-3	CASSLELQEGDTQYF
TRBV10-3	TRBJ1-4	CAISSSDTFNEKLFF
TRBV19	TRBJ1-1	CASSISRVAFF
TRBV5-1	TRBJ1-4	CASSLGREPNEKLFF
TRBV20-1	TRBJ1-6	CSAEARDSYSPLHF
TRBV12-3/TRBV12-4	TRBJ1-1	CATSSTGATEAFF
TRBV7-9	TRBJ1-5	CASSPGASNQPQHF
TRBV12-3/TRBV12-4	TRBJ2-2	CASSPRGSNTGELFF
TRBV6-5	TRBJ2-7	CASSPQYF